One and the same sample provided the 21 T cell receptor beta chains below, sequenced in a study of cytomegalovirus exposure and HLA in healthy donors. PCR involved 60 Vbeta and 13 Jbeta primers. Using immunoSEQ multiplex PCR, the repertoire was profiled, and TCRdb retains in-frame clones only, with some absent. The sample records some 140,000 clones, over 60% being singletons. The source material was PBMCs. The receptors originated from a woman between 40 and 50 years old in good health and CMV-seronegative.

This CDR3 is CASSLSGQYGYTF. The CDR3 DNA is TGTGCCAGCAGTTTATCAGGACAGTATGGCTACACCTTC. The chain has TRBV27 and TRBJ1-2; D is possibly TRBD1 (6 bases). CDR1 MNHEY and CDR2 SMNVEV come from the germline V gene (reference sequence). Trimming pared 0 bases from V and 5 bases from J, leaving 7 bases between. There are 13 residues in the CDR3.

V and J are TRBV19 and TRBJ2-5; 8 bases align to TRBD1. Germline CDR1 LNHDA, CDR2 SQIVND (reference sequence). The CDR3 sequence is 14 residues long. Trimming cost V 4 bases and J 3 bases; bases outside gene matches: 4. CDR3 residues: CASSTGQGEETQYF. In DNA form, the CDR3 reads TGTGCCAGTAGTACAGGACAGGGCGAAGAGACCCAGTACTTC.

The chain recombines TRBV7-8 with TRBJ2-7; D is uncertain. Germline CDR1 SGHVS, CDR2 FQNEAQ. Trimming took 1 base from V and 5 from J, leaving 12 bases between them. This CDR3 is 14 amino acids long. The CDR3 here is CASSLGHIPHEQYF. The CDR3 DNA reads as TGTGCCAGCAGCTTAGGTCACATCCCCCACGAGCAGTACTTC.

The chain uses TRBV13 and TRBJ2-7, with 7 bases fitting TRBD1. Germline V gene data show CDR1 as PRHDT and CDR2 as FYEKMQ (reference sequence). Germline trimming cut 5 bases from V and 5 bases from J; bases unmatched to any gene: 9. There are 14 residues in the CDR3. CDR3 residues: CASSPGVGGDEQYF. The CDR3 region has the DNA TGTGCCAGCAGCCCCGGAGTAGGGGGCGACGAGCAGTACTTC. The full variable domain, in which reference TRBV13 and TRBJ2-7 provide the parts outside the CDR3, is AAGVIQSPRHLIKEKRETATLKCYPIPRHDTVYWYQQGPGQDPQFLISFYEKMQSDKGSIPDRFSAQQFSDYHSELNMSSLELGDSALYFCASSPGVGGDEQYFGPGTRLTVT.

The chain combines TRBV2 with TRBJ1-4, with 7 bases matching TRBD1. CDR1 and CDR2 (germline): SNHLY, FYNNEI. This CDR3 region has 13 residues. V lost 6 bases and J lost 7; bases outside the gene matches: 5. CDR3 bases: TGTGCCAGCAGGGATCCAGGGGGTGAAAAACTGTTTTTT. Protein product: CASRDPGGEKLFF.

The rearrangement uses TRBV7-6 and TRBJ1-6; 10 bases are a match to TRBD1. Losses at the gene ends were 1 base for V and 5 bases for J; bases not matched to a gene: 2. The germline gives CDR1 SGHVS, CDR2 FNYEAQ. This CDR3 is built from 16 residues. The CDR3 sequence: CASSLEGQGNNSPLHF. The CDR3, as DNA: TGTGCCAGCAGCTTAGAGGGACAGGGGAATAATTCACCCCTCCACTTT. The full variable domain, its missing parts supplied by reference TRBV7-6 and TRBJ1-6, is GAGVSQSPRYKVTKRGQDVALRCDPISGHVSLYWYRQALGQGPEFLTYFNYEAQQDKSGLPNDRFSAERPEGSISTLTIQRTEQRDSAMYRCASSLEGQGNNSPLHFGNGTRLTVT.

The gene calls are TRBV6-6 and TRBJ1-5; D ambiguous. Germline CDR1 is MNHNY and CDR2 is SVGAGI (reference sequence). The germline V and J ends were trimmed by 5 bases and 6 bases, with 17 bases remaining between them. The length of the CDR3 is 15 residues. CDR3 loop: CASSPEGIWGQPQHF. The CDR3 region has the DNA TGTGCCAGCAGTCCAGAGGGAATCTGGGGTCAGCCCCAGCATTTT.

V gene TRBV6-1 combines with J gene TRBJ1-2; no reliable D call. V dropped 4 bases and J dropped 4 bases, with 10 bases sitting between them. The V gene's germline CDR1 is MNHNS and CDR2 SASEGT. CDR3 length: 13 residues. CDR3 coding DNA: TGTGCCAGCAGTGTCCCTCCGTTCTATGGCTACACCTTC. Protein: CASSVPPFYGYTF.

This clone showed up just a few times. V gene TRBV2 combines with J gene TRBJ1-5; possibly TRBD1 for D (6 bases). Trimming left V 5 bases short and J 5 bases short, with 22 bases between. In germline, CDR1 is SNHLY, CDR2 FYNNEI. The CDR3 spans 17 residues. The CDR3 sequence is CASSPRGRGAGDQPQHF. DNA for the CDR3: TGTGCCAGCAGTCCCCGGGGGCGGGGGGCTGGAGATCAGCCCCAGCATTTT.

The chain joins TRBV29-1 to TRBJ1-2; 7 bases line up with TRBD1. J was trimmed by 4 bases and V by 5 bases; bases with no gene match: 10. The length of the CDR3 is 14 residues. CDR1 and CDR2 (germline): SQVTM, ANQGSEA. The CDR3 spells CSVSDRNKSYGYTF. The CDR3 nucleotides are TGCAGCGTTTCGGACAGGAACAAATCCTATGGCTACACCTTC.

The chain is built from TRBV11-3 and TRBJ1-5, with D hard to call. The CDR3 sequence is 13 residues long. The V gene lost 2 bases and the J gene lost 1 base, with 3 bases spanning the gap. Germline V gives CDR1 SGHNT, CDR2 YENEEA. This chain's CDR3 is CASSLSSNQPQHF. The DNA of the CDR3 is TGTGCCAGCAGCTTAAGCAGCAATCAGCCCCAGCATTTT.

The J gene is TRBJ2-2, the V gene TRBV5-1; 12 bases fit TRBD1. Germline trimming cut 1 base from V and 6 bases from J; bases unmatched to any gene: 4. CDR3 length: 16 residues. CDR1 and CDR2 from the germline V gene are SGHRS and YFSETQ. CDR3 coding DNA: TGCGCCAGCAGCTTGCGGGGACAGGGGGCGGCCGGGGAGCTGTTTTTT. Amino acid sequence: CASSLRGQGAAGELFF.

The V call is TRBV7-8, the J call TRBJ2-2; possibly TRBD1 for D (5 bases). The CDR3 spans 16 residues. The germline gives CDR1 SGHVS, CDR2 FQNEAQ. The V end was cut by 5 bases, the J end by 0 bases, with 13 bases between. CDR3 loop: CASSPSLGANTGELFF. The CDR3 region has the DNA TGTGCCAGCAGCCCCAGCCTAGGGGCGAACACCGGGGAGCTGTTTTTT. The full variable domain, its missing parts supplied by reference TRBV7-8 and TRBJ2-2, is GAGVSQSPRYKVAKRGQDVALRCDPISGHVSLFWYQQALGQGPEFLTYFQNEAQLDKSGLPSDRFFAERPEGSVSTLKIQRTQQEDSAVYLCASSPSLGANTGELFFGEGSRLTVL.

The J gene is TRBJ2-1, the V gene TRBV2, with 10 bases that match TRBD2. The V and J ends lost 5 bases and 9 bases, in that order; junction bases with no gene match: 10. CDR1 is SNHLY and CDR2 is FYNNEI in the germline V gene. The CDR3 is 15 residues long. Here the CDR3 reads CASSPLTSGSTEQFF. DNA for the CDR3: TGTGCCAGCAGTCCGTTGACTAGCGGGTCCACTGAGCAGTTCTTC.

This rearrangement joins TRBV30 to TRBJ2-1; 14 bases are shared with TRBD2. The V gene end was trimmed by 3 bases and the J gene end by 7 bases; junction bases not matched to a gene: 20. The germline V gene has CDR1 GTSNPN and CDR2 SVGIG (reference sequence). The CDR3 covers 20 residues. This chain's CDR3 is CAWRPPGLAGVGGGENEQFF. The CDR3 nucleotides are TGTGCCTGGAGGCCTCCGGGACTAGCGGGAGTTGGAGGGGGGGAGAATGAGCAGTTCTTC.

V is TRBV28 and J is TRBJ2-5; D perhaps matches TRBD1 (5 bases). CDR1 and CDR2 (germline): MDHEN, SYDVKM. V dropped 5 bases and J dropped 5 bases, with 15 bases sitting between them. The CDR3 extends over 14 amino acids. CDR3 sequence reads: CASSQTGGRETQYF. The CDR3 DNA reads TGTGCCAGCAGTCAAACAGGCGGTCGGGAGACCCAGTACTTC.

The chain uses TRBV11-2 and TRBJ2-3, with D perhaps TRBD2 (5 bases). V was pared by 1 base and J by 2 bases, with 7 bases between. Looked up from germline, CDR1 is SGHAT and CDR2 is FQNNGV. CDR3 length equals 14 residues. The CDR3 DNA sequence: TGTGCCAGCAGCTTAGGGACTTCCACAGATACGCAGTATTTT. Residues: CASSLGTSTDTQYF.

V usage is TRBV13 and J usage is TRBJ1-3; no clear D. Germline V gene lookup returns CDR1 PRHDT and CDR2 FYEKMQ (reference sequence). V lost 4 bases, J lost 6 bases, and 10 bases lay in between. This CDR3 spans 13 amino acids. The CDR3 nucleotides read TGTGCCAGCAGCTCTCTAGGCCCAAACACCATATATTTT. Amino acids: CASSSLGPNTIYF.

V usage is TRBV29-1 and J usage is TRBJ2-1; a weak D match, TRBD1 (5 bases). The CDR3 runs to 11 residues. V was cut by 5 bases and J by 6 bases, with 8 bases left in between. The germline V gene has CDR1 SQVTM and CDR2 ANQGSEA. The CDR3: CSVPQGNEQFF. CDR3 DNA: TGCAGCGTTCCTCAGGGCAATGAGCAGTTCTTC.

Here the CDR3 reads CASSYYRDTLNTEAFF. The CDR3 coding sequence is TGTGCCAGCAGTTACTACCGGGACACTTTGAACACTGAAGCTTTCTTT. This sequence joins TRBV6-5 and TRBJ1-1, with D possibly being TRBD1 (6 bases). Germline CDR1 is MNHEY and CDR2 is SVGAGI. The CDR3 runs to 16 residues. Trimming took off 1 base at V and 0 bases at J, with 12 bases between the two ends.

As to this clone: The same CDR3 arises from other DNA sequences in this sample as well. This rearrangement joins TRBV6-6 to TRBJ2-3; 14 nucleotides line up with TRBD2. This CDR3 contains 16 residues. The V segment lost 2 bases and the J segment 3 bases; nucleotides outside the gene matches: 1. Germline loops: CDR1 MNHNY, CDR2 SVGAGI (reference sequence). The CDR3 bases are TGTGCCAGCAGTTACGGACTAGCGGGAGGTACAGATACGCAGTATTTT. Its translation is CASSYGLAGGTDTQYF.